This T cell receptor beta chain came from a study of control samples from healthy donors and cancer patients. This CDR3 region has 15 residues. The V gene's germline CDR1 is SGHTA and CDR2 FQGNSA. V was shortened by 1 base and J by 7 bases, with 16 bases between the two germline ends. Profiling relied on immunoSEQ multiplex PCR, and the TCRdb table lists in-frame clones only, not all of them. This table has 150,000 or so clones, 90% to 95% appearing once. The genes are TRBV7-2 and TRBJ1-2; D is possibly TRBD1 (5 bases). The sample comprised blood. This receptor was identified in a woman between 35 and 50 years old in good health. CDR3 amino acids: CASSLVRDVGRGYTF. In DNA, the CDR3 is TGTGCCAGCAGCTTAGTCCGGGACGTCGGTCGTGGCTACACCTTC.